This TCR beta chain was documented in a study of shared clonotypes between healthy human individuals. General study findings and limits: Few donors limited the genetic and exposure-history diversity represented.

There were only Caucasian adults among the donors, and all lived in Nashville, Tennessee. Germline CDR1 SNHLY, CDR2 FYNNEI. The CDR3 runs 16 residues. J gave up 6 bases and V 6 bases, and 10 bases lay outside the gene matches. It was 250 to 350 ng DNA, some 28,000 T cell genomes, that went into each replicate PCR of unsorted PBMC. The repertoire was sequenced with immunoSEQ multiplex PCR; TCRdb's copy has only in-frame clones and lacks some. The data hold about 470,000 clones, with around 79% observed a single time. A word on this clone: As yet, its antigen is unknown.

This sequence originates from a woman in her 40s in good health. Some clones in this sample may be carry-over from other donors' samples. Sample: PBMCs. The J gene is TRBJ2-1, the V gene TRBV2; 11 positions agree with TRBD2. CDR3 nucleotides: TGTGCCAGCAGACCCCTCCCGGGACTAGCGGTCAATGAGCAGTTCTTC. It codes for CASRPLPGLAVNEQFF.